This TCR beta chain is drawn from a study of blood T cell repertoires in COVID-19. Study as a whole: Material from acute and convalescent COVID-19 was sourced from the United States, Italy and Spain. Nucleic acid was either cDNA or gDNA, and it came from T cells, B-cell-depleted T cells, or PBMCs.

As processed by the authors: Amplified reference gene primers provided the basis for estimating nucleated cell counts. Using immunoSEQ multiplex PCR, the repertoire was profiled, and TCRdb retains in-frame clones only, with some absent. Clonal size and the V and J genes are those of that table, whereas D and trimming came from the DNA. The profile shows about 82,000 clones, 85% of them singletons. The germline V and J ends were trimmed by 5 bases and 5 bases, with 8 bases remaining between them. The CDR3 loop spans 12 amino acids. Germline V gives CDR1 LNHDA, CDR2 SQIVND (reference sequence). The chain joins TRBV19 to TRBJ2-3; D is unresolved. The origin of this receptor is a man older than 75 with active or convalescent COVID-19. The sequenced sample consisted of peripheral blood. CDR3 loop: CASSPRRDTQYF. The CDR3 nucleotides are TGTGCCAGTAGTCCCCGTCGAGATACGCAGTATTTT.